The clone carrying this T cell receptor beta chain was found a few times. Its antigen is currently unknown. The CDR3 totals 15 residues. Per germline, CDR1 SEHNR and CDR2 FQNEAQ (reference sequence). J gave up 4 bases and V 5 bases, and 7 bases lay outside the gene matches. Via MiXCR, TCRdb re-called the reads, giving one row per CDR3 protein. The sample gives about 100,000 distinct CDR3 sequences, roughly two fifths of which show up once; just under 75% is in the top ten. This sample was included in a study of T cell repertoires in cytomegalovirus infection. On the study more broadly: Selection of CMV epitopes for the study included recently identified HLA-C-restricted and well-studied HLA-B-restricted ones. TCR beta signatures that were public indicated CMV infection and matching HLA type. Study-level findings and limits: The cumulative frequency of public TCR beta families identified carriers of CMV plus the relevant HLA. Across the ex vivo response, the dominant clonotypes were HLA-C-restricted CMV-specific TCR beta clonotypes.

The TCR originated in a human donor in good health (CMV status not recorded). Some clones in this sample may be carry-over from other donors' samples. Here the sequenced sample was CD8+ T cells from cultured PBMCs, taken from culture after CMV antigen stimulation. The J gene is TRBJ2-7, the V gene TRBV7-9; 11 nucleotides match TRBD1. The DNA for the CDR3 is TGTGCCAGCAGCCCACGGGACAGGGGGAGGTACGAGCAGTACTTC. This sequence encodes CASSPRDRGRYEQYF.